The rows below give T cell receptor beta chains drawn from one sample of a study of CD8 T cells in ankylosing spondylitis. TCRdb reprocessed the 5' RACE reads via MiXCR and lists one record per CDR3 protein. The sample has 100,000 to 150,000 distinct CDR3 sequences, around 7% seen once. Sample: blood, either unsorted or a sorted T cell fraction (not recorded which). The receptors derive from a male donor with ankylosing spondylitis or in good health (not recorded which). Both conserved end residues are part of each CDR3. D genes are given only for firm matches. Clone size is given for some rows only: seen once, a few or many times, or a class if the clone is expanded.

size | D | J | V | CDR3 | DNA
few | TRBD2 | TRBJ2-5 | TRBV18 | CASSPGNRGLQETQYF | TGTGCCAGCTCACCGGGTAATCGGGGACTACAAGAGACCCAGTACTTC
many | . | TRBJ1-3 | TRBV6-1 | CASSEMSKSSGNTIYF | TGTGCCAGCAGTGAAATGAGTAAGAGCTCTGGAAACACCATATATTTT
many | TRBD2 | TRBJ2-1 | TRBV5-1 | CASSLVGAGVNEQFF | TGCGCCAGCAGCTTGGTTGGGGCGGGGGTCAATGAGCAGTTCTTC
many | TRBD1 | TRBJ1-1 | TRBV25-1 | CASSAPPRTGNMNTEAFF | TGTGCCAGCAGTGCTCCACCTAGGACAGGGAATATGAACACTGAAGCTTTCTTT
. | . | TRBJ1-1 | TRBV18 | CASSPGGASEAFF | TGTGCCAGCTCACCGGGGGGCGCGTCTGAAGCTTTCTTT
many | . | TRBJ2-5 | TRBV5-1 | CASSQQETQYF | TGCGCCAGCAGCCAACAAGAGACCCAGTACTTC
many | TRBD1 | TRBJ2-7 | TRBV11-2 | CASSRPGQGVSYEQYF | TGTGCCAGCAGCCGCCCGGGACAGGGGGTTTCCTACGAGCAGTACTTC
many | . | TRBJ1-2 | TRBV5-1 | CASSRTEANYGYTF | TGCGCCAGCAGCCGGACGGAAGCTAACTATGGCTACACCTTC
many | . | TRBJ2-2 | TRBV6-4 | CASSDLGNTGELFF | TGTGCCAGCAGTGACTTGGGGAACACCGGGGAGCTGTTTTTT
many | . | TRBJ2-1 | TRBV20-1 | CSATGGGDEQFF | TGCAGTGCTACCGGCGGGGGCGATGAGCAGTTCTTC
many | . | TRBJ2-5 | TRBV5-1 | CASSADPGMGFQETQYF | TGCGCCAGCAGCGCAGATCCAGGAATGGGGTTCCAAGAGACCCAGTACTTC
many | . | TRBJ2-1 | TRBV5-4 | CASSLASASYNEQFF | TGTGCCAGCAGCTTGGCGAGTGCTTCTTACAATGAGCAGTTCTTC
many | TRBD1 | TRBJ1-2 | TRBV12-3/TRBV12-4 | CASRVGQGDYGYTF | TGTGCCAGCAGGGTTGGACAGGGTGACTATGGCTACACCTTC
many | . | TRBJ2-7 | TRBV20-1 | CSAPTTYEQYF | TGCAGTGCACCGACAACCTACGAGCAGTACTTC
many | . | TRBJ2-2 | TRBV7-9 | CASSRSRPGELFF | TGTGCCAGCAGCCGTAGCCGCCCCGGGGAGCTGTTTTTT
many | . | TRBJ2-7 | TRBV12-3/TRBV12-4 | CASSPVSGSYEQYF | TGTGCCAGCAGTCCCGTCTCAGGGTCTTACGAGCAGTACTTC
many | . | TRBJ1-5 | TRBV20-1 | CSATLEPSQPQHF | TGCAGTGCTACCCTAGAGCCTTCCCAGCCCCAGCATTTT
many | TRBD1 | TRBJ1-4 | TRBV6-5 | CASSYRGQGEKLFF | TGTGCCAGCAGCTACAGGGGGCAAGGGGAAAAACTGTTTTTT
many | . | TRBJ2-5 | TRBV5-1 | CASSLGARGHEETQYF | TGCGCCAGCAGCTTGGGTGCGCGGGGTCACGAAGAGACCCAGTACTTC